This T cell receptor beta chain was sequenced for a study of early T cells in non-severe SARS-CoV-2 infection. The protocol attached unique molecular identifiers to individual cDNA molecules. A single record per CDR3 protein comes from TCRdb applying MiXCR to the 5' RACE reads. The sample holds tens of thousands of distinct CDR3 sequences; around an eighth are singletons and the top ten take 1.3%. The sample holds many counts of this clonotype. The CDR3 loop spans 12 amino acids. CDR1 is SQVTM and CDR2 is ANQGSEA in the germline V gene. Trimming stripped 3 bases from V and 7 bases from J, with 10 bases between.

This receptor was taken from an adult who was a healthcare worker with PCR-confirmed SARS-CoV-2 infection or an uninfected control (not recorded which). This chain joins TRBV29-1 and TRBJ2-1, with TRBD2 as a possible D gene (7 bases). Sequenced sample: whole blood. The CDR3 spells CSVEGGRNEQFF. CDR3 nucleotides: TGCAGCGTTGAGGGGGGGCGTAATGAGCAGTTCTTC.